These T cell receptor beta chains were read from a single sample in a study of cytomegalovirus exposure and HLA in healthy donors. Using immunoSEQ multiplex PCR, the repertoire was profiled, and TCRdb retains in-frame clones only, with some absent. The sample lists 120,000 or so clones; 65% to 80% were seen once. Material for sequencing was PBMCs. The receptors come from a man aged 25 to 45 in good health and CMV-seronegative. Both conserved end residues are part of each CDR3. D genes are given only for firm matches. Clone sizes are given selectively: once, few, many, or a class where the clone is expanded.

clone_size	d_call	v_call	j_call	cdr3_aa	cdr3_nt
.	.	TRBV19	TRBJ2-5	CASSIVGPRQETQYF	TGTGCCAGTAGTATAGTTGGGCCCCGACAAGAGACCCAGTACTTC
few	TRBD1	TRBV18	TRBJ1-6	CASSPGQVDNSPLHF	TGTGCCAGCTCACCTGGACAGGTAGATAATTCACCCCTCCACTTT
.	.	TRBV6-1	TRBJ2-1	CASSEAPGSYNEQFF	TGTGCCAGCAGTGAAGCGCCGGGCTCCTACAATGAGCAGTTCTTC
.	TRBD1	TRBV7-2	TRBJ1-6	CAQGQGINSPLHF	TGTGCCCAAGGACAGGGAATTAATTCACCCCTCCACTTT
.	TRBD2	TRBV28	TRBJ2-7	CASKTQGLAGYEQYF	TGTGCCAGCAAAACCCAGGGACTAGCGGGGTACGAGCAGTACTTC
.	.	TRBV6-5	TRBJ2-1	CASKIQGFYNEQFF	TGTGCCAGCAAAATCCAGGGGTTCTACAATGAGCAGTTCTTC
once	.	TRBV29-1	TRBJ1-1	CSVRTGTNTEAFF	TGCAGCGTTAGAACAGGGACGAACACTGAAGCTTTCTTT
.	.	TRBV10-1	TRBJ1-1	CASRASRGTNTEAFF	TGCGCCAGCAGGGCCTCGCGGGGAACGAACACTGAAGCTTTCTTT
.	TRBD2	TRBV28	TRBJ2-7	CASTKLAGGPYEQYF	TGTGCCAGCACTAAACTAGCGGGAGGCCCCTACGAGCAGTACTTC
.	.	TRBV27	TRBJ2-7	CASRGGARYEQYF	TGTGCCAGCAGGGGGGGGGCACGCTACGAGCAGTACTTC
.	.	TRBV6-6	TRBJ2-7	CASSPGGPGGEQYF	TGTGCCAGCAGCCCCGGGGGGCCGGGGGGCGAGCAGTACTTC
.	.	TRBV7-7	TRBJ2-5	CASSSGLDKTQYF	TGTGCCAGCAGCTCAGGTTTGGACAAGACCCAGTACTTC
once	.	TRBV4-1	TRBJ1-1	CASSHRQALNTEAFF	TGCGCCAGCAGCCACCGACAGGCGTTGAACACTGAAGCTTTCTTT
.	TRBD2	TRBV7-2	TRBJ2-2	CASSFSGRASGELFF	TGTGCCAGCAGCTTTAGCGGGAGGGCCTCCGGGGAGCTGTTTTTT
.	.	TRBV7-9	TRBJ1-4	CASSLAQGATNEKLFF	TGTGCCAGCAGCTTAGCGCAAGGAGCAACTAATGAAAAACTGTTTTTT
.	TRBD1	TRBV7-9	TRBJ2-5	CASSAGTGGQETQYF	TGTGCCAGCAGCGCCGGGACAGGGGGGCAAGAGACCCAGTACTTC
once	.	TRBV7-2	TRBJ1-5	CASSLQGTGSNQPQHF	TGTGCCAGCAGCTTACAGGGGACGGGAAGCAATCAGCCCCAGCATTTT
few	TRBD1	TRBV19	TRBJ1-2	CASSIVGTAYGYTF	TGTGCCAGTAGTATAGTGGGGACAGCGTATGGCTACACCTTC
few	TRBD1	TRBV6-4	TRBJ2-3	CASSDGQGADTQYF	TGTGCCAGCAGTGACGGACAGGGGGCAGATACGCAGTATTTT
.	TRBD1	TRBV15	TRBJ1-6	CATRHPGQANSPLHF	TGTGCCACCAGGCATCCGGGACAGGCAAATTCACCCCTCCACTTT
.	.	TRBV9	TRBJ1-2	CASSPSTGNTDYGYTF	TGTGCCAGCAGCCCTTCGACAGGAAACACTGACTATGGCTACACCTTC
.	TRBD2	TRBV5-1	TRBJ2-1	CASSLALTSGGPSSYNEQFF	TGCGCCAGCAGCTTGGCCTTGACTAGCGGGGGCCCTAGCTCCTACAATGAGCAGTTCTTC
.	.	TRBV4-2	TRBJ2-1	CASSQSSYNEQFF	TGTGCCAGCAGCCAGAGCTCCTACAATGAGCAGTTCTTC
.	TRBD2	TRBV11-2	TRBJ2-1	CASSLWGMTSGQYNEQFF	TGTGCCAGCAGCTTATGGGGGATGACTAGCGGGCAATACAATGAGCAGTTCTTC